This T cell receptor beta chain was sequenced during a study of OX40 agonist ivuxolimab in advanced cancers. Turning to the study itself: Antecedent anti-PD-1, anti-PD-L1 or anti-CTLA-4 therapy was permissible, with around 41% having received some.

Assay used: immunoSEQ multiplex PCR; TCRdb lists only in-frame clones, some missing. The data show around 95,000 clones, 90% seen once. The V gene end was trimmed by 8 bases and the J gene end by 5 bases; junction bases not matched to a gene: 17. This CDR3 is built from 17 residues. The V gene's germline CDR1 is MNHEY and CDR2 SMNVEV (reference sequence). The chain uses TRBV27 and TRBJ2-5, with 10 bases fitting TRBD1. This clonotype was obtained from an adult with an advanced solid tumor such as melanoma, head and neck, liver or kidney cancer. Sequenced material: CD4+ or CD8+ T cells sorted from blood, taken in a trial of the OX40 agonist ivuxolimab. The CDR3 DNA reads TGTGCCAGCGCCCCGTTTTGGGACAGGGGCAGGGGTGAGACCCAGTACTTC. Translating it yields CASAPFWDRGRGETQYF.